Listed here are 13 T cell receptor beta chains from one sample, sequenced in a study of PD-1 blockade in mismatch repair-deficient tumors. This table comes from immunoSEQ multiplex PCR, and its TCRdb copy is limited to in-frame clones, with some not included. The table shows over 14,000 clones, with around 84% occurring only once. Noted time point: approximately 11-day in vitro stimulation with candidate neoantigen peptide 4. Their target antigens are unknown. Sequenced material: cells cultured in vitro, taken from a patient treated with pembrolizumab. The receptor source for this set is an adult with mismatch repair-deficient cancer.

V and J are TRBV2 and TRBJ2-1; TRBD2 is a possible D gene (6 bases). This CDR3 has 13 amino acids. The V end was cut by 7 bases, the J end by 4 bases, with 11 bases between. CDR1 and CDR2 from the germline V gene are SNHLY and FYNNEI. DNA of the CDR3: TGTGCCAGCAACCGGGACTCTTACAATGAGCAGTTCTTC. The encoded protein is CASNRDSYNEQFF. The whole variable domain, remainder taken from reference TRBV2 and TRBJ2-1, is EPEVTQTPSHQVTQMGQEVILRCVPISNHLYFYWYRQILGQKVEFLVSFYNNEISEKSEIFDDQFSVERPDGSNFTLKIRSTKLEDSAMYFCASNRDSYNEQFFGPGTRLTVL.

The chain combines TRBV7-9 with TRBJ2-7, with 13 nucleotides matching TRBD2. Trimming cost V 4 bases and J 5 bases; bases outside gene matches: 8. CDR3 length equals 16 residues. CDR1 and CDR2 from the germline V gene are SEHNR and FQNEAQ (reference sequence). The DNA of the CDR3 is TGTGCCAGCAGCTCGGGACTAGCGGGGAACCGGGACGAGCAGTACTTC. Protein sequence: CASSSGLAGNRDEQYF.

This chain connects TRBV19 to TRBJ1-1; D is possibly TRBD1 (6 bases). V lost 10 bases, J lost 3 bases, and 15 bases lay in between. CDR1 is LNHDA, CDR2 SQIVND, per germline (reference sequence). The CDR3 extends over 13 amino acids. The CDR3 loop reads CATNRDGDTEAFF. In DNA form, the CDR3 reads TGTGCCACCAACAGGGATGGGGACACTGAAGCTTTCTTT.

The chain's CDR3 is CASSLVQTSGGYNEQFF. In DNA form, the CDR3 reads TGCGCCAGCAGCTTGGTTCAAACTAGCGGGGGCTACAATGAGCAGTTCTTC. This chain uses TRBV5-1 with TRBJ2-1; 11 nucleotides align to TRBD2. Germline CDR1 reads SGHRS; CDR2 reads YFSETQ. The CDR3 is made up of 17 amino acids. V lost 0 bases and J lost 3; bases outside the gene matches: 5.

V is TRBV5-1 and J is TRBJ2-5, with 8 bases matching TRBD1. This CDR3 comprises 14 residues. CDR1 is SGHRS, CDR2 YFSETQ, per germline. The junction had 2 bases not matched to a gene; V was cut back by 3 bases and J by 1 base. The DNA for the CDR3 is TGCGCCAGCAGCTGGGGGACAGGCCAAGAGACCCAGTACTTC. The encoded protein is CASSWGTGQETQYF.

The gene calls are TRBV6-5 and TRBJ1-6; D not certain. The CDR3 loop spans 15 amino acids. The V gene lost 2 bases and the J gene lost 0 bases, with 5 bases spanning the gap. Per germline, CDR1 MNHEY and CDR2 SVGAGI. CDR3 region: CASSYGSSYNSPLHF. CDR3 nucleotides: TGTGCCAGCAGTTACGGCAGCTCCTATAATTCACCCCTCCACTTT.

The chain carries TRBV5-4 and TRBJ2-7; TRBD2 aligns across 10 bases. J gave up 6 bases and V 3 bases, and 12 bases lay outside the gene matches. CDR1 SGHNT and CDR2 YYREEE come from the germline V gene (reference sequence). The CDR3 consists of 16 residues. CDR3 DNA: TGTGCCAGCAGCTCCAACGTCCTAGCGGGAGAGCCCGAGCAGTACTTC. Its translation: CASSSNVLAGEPEQYF. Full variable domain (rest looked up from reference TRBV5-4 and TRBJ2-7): ETGVTQSPTHLIKTRGQQVTLRCSSQSGHNTVSWYQQALGQGPQFIFQYYREEENGRGNFPPRFSGLQFPNYSSELNVNALELDDSALYLCASSSNVLAGEPEQYFGPGTRLTVT.

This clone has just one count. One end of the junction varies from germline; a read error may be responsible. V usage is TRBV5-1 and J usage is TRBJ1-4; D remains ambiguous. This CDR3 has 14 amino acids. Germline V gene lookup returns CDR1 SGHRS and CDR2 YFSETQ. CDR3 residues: CASSLRHYNEELFF. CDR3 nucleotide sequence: TGCGCCAGCAGCTTGCGGCACTACAATGAAGAACTGTTTTTT.

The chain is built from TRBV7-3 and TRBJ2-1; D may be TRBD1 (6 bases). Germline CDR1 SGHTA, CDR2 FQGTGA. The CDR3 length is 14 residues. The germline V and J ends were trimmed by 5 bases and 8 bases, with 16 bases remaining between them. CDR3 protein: CASSVYRESHEQFF. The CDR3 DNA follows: TGTGCCAGCAGCGTCTACAGGGAGTCTCATGAGCAGTTCTTC.

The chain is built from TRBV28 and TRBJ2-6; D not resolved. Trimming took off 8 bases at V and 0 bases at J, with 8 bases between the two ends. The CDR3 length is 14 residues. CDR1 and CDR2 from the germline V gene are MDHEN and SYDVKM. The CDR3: CASLPSSGANVLTF. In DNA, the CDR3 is TGTGCCAGCCTGCCCAGCTCTGGGGCCAACGTCCTGACTTTC.

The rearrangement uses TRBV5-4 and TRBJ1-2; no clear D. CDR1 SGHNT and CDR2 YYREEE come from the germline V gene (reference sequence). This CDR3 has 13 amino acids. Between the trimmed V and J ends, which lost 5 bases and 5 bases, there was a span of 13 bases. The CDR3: CASRLMSEYGYTF. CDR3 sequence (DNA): TGTGCCAGCAGACTGATGTCGGAGTATGGCTACACCTTC.

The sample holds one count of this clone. The CDR3 is CASSSSGNYNEQFF. Written as DNA, the CDR3 is TGTGCCAGCAGCTCATCAGGGAATTACAATGAGCAGTTCTTC. This chain uses TRBV7-3 with TRBJ2-1; D is perhaps TRBD1 (5 bases). The V gene's germline CDR1 is SGHTA and CDR2 FQGTGA. This CDR3 contains 14 residues. The V end lost 4 bases, the J end lost 4 bases, and 11 bases lay between the germline ends.

CDR3 in amino acids: CASSSLAGETQYF. The CDR3 bases are TGCGCCAGCAGTTCGCTAGCGGGAGAGACGCAGTATTTT. The chain carries TRBV5-1 and TRBJ2-3; 10 bases line up with TRBD2. With V trimmed by 5 bases and J by 9 bases, 6 bases remained unmatched. The CDR3 extends over 13 amino acids. Germline CDR1 SGHRS, CDR2 YFSETQ.